These 10 T cell receptor beta chains were all obtained from the same sample, sequenced in a study of blood T cell repertoires in COVID-19. The table came from immunoSEQ multiplex PCR; TCRdb's copy has only in-frame clones and leaves some out. Of about 350,000 clones detected, roughly 87% appear once; the ten largest clones hold roughly 0.94%. Sequenced sample: PBMCs or T cells enriched from blood (not recorded which). Every receptor here comes from a young woman who had recovered from COVID-19.

The V call is TRBV5-1, the J call TRBJ2-6; the match to TRBD1 covers 7 bases. The CDR3 loop spans 18 amino acids. From germline, CDR1 is SGHRS and CDR2 YFSETQ. The trim removed 0 bases at V and 0 bases at J, leaving 6 bases unmatched. CDR3 DNA sequence: TGCGCCAGCAGCTTGGAACAGGGGCGACTCTCTGGGGCCAACGTCCTGACTTTC. Its translation: CASSLEQGRLSGANVLTF.

For this clone: The junction does not match germline at one end; this may be a read error. The gene calls are TRBV7-2 and TRBJ2-7; the D gene is possibly TRBD2 (5 bases). The CDR3 totals 11 residues. Germline CDR1 reads SGHTA; CDR2 reads FQGNSA. The CDR3 DNA sequence: TGTGCCAGCAGCTTAGTCCGGACTTTCAGCTTC. This translates into CASSLVRTFSF.

In its sample, this clone was seen once. This chain connects TRBV29-1 to TRBJ1-5, with TRBD1 matching 7 bases. V lost 3 bases, J lost 1 base, and 6 bases stayed unmatched. CDR1 SQVTM and CDR2 ANQGSEA come from the germline V gene. The CDR3 extends over 15 amino acids. The CDR3 spells CSVDVTGDSNQPQHF. CDR3 DNA sequence: TGCAGCGTTGACGTTACAGGGGACAGCAATCAGCCCCAGCATTTT.

This clone was found a few times. DNA of the CDR3: TGCGCCAGCAGGGGACAGCCAACAACTAATGAAAAACTGTTTTTT. Its translation is CASRGQPTTNEKLFF. The chain combines TRBV5-1 with TRBJ1-4; 7 nucleotides agree with TRBD1. Trimming cost V 5 bases and J 0 bases; bases outside gene matches: 4. Germline CDR1 reads SGHRS; CDR2 reads YFSETQ. The CDR3 has 15 amino acids.

The chain couples TRBV11-2 to TRBJ2-1, with 7 bases lining up with TRBD2. Per germline, CDR1 SGHAT and CDR2 FQNNGV. The CDR3 covers 17 residues. With V trimmed by 5 bases and J by 2 bases, 12 bases remained unmatched. Written as DNA, the CDR3 is TGTGCCAGCAGCCCTCAGGTGCGGGGGAGTACCTACAATGAGCAGTTCTTC. Encoded protein: CASSPQVRGSTYNEQFF.

The V call is TRBV19, the J call TRBJ2-7, with TRBD1 matching 10 bases. Trimming cost V 1 base and J 5 bases; bases outside gene matches: 5. The length of the CDR3 is 15 residues. Germline values: CDR1 LNHDA, CDR2 SQIVND (reference sequence). The CDR3 DNA sequence: TGTGCCAGTAGTATAGTCGGGACAGGGGCCCACGAGCAGTACTTC. This gives the protein CASSIVGTGAHEQYF.

This clone was detected once. This chain joins TRBV28 and TRBJ2-1, with 7 bases identical to TRBD2. This CDR3 contains 15 residues. After removal of 5 bases from V and 4 bases from J, the junction contained 8 bases not matched to a gene. Per the germline V gene, CDR1 is MDHEN and CDR2 is SYDVKM. CDR3 loop: CASSPFSLAYNEQFF. In DNA, the CDR3 is TGTGCCAGCAGTCCATTTTCACTAGCGTACAATGAGCAGTTCTTC.

The V gene is TRBV5-5, the J gene TRBJ1-6; D remains ambiguous. The germline V and J ends were trimmed by 0 bases and 13 bases, with 20 bases remaining between them. There are 16 residues in the CDR3. CDR1 is SGHKS, CDR2 YYEKEE, per germline (reference sequence). The CDR3 DNA reads as TGTGCCAGCAGCTTGGCCCCCGGGGTGGGTCATGGGCCCCTCCACTTT. This translates into CASSLAPGVGHGPLHF.

This rearrangement joins TRBV4-3 to TRBJ2-7, with TRBD2 identical over 11 bases. The CDR3 runs to 16 residues. Germline V CDR1 and CDR2: LGHNA, YSLEER. V trimming: 0 bases; J trimming: 0 bases; junction bases outside the gene matches: 1. CDR3 region: CASSQDLAGGSYEQYF. CDR3 sequence (DNA): TGCGCCAGCAGCCAAGATCTAGCGGGGGGCTCCTACGAGCAGTACTTC.

This CDR3 reads CASSLGGTQYF. CDR3 coding DNA: TGTGCCAGCAGCTTAGGAGGAACGCAGTATTTT. This chain links TRBV5-6 with TRBJ2-3; TRBD2 might be the D (5 bases). Between the trimmed V and J ends, which lost 2 bases and 9 bases, there was a span of 7 bases. This CDR3 spans 11 amino acids. CDR1 and CDR2 (germline): SGHDT, YYEEEE.